Below are 4 T cell receptor beta chains sequenced from a single sample in a study of T cell changes during pregnancy in multiple sclerosis. Data came from immunoSEQ multiplex PCR; TCRdb stores just in-frame clones and leaves some out. Counted here are over 50,000 clones, about 83% occurring once; the ten biggest clones make up approximately 5%. Specimen: peripheral blood from another person, used as feeder cells. All receptors derive from a human donor whose cells served as feeder cells for cultures in a pregnancy study.

V and J are TRBV5-6 and TRBJ1-2; D ambiguous. CDR3 size: 16 residues. The V end was cut by 1 base, the J end by 4 bases, with 17 bases between. From germline, CDR1 is SGHDT and CDR2 YYEEEE. This chain's CDR3 is CASSLLGGSPLYGYTF. CDR3 coding DNA: TGTGCCAGCAGCTTGTTAGGCGGGAGCCCACTCTATGGCTACACCTTC. Complete variable domain (other parts from reference TRBV5-6 and TRBJ1-2): DAGVTQSPTHLIKTRGQQVTLRCSPKSGHDTVSWYQQALGQGPQFIFQYYEEEERQRGNFPDRFSGHQFPNYSSELNVNALLLGDSALYLCASSLLGGSPLYGYTFGSGTRLTVV.

This clone occurred once. The chain is built from TRBV4-3 and TRBJ2-7; maybe TRBD1 (5 bases). Germline loops: CDR1 LGHNA, CDR2 YSLEER. This CDR3 has 15 residues. The ends were cut back, 1 base at V and 5 bases at J, with 15 bases in the middle. CDR3 amino acids: CASSQVRSGFDEQYF. CDR3 nucleotide sequence: TGCGCCAGCAGCCAAGTGAGGTCAGGGTTCGACGAGCAGTACTTC.

The rearrangement uses TRBV6-1 and TRBJ2-7; 9 bases map to TRBD2. The CDR3 loop spans 15 amino acids. Germline lookup yields CDR1 MNHNS and CDR2 SASEGT. The ends lost 8 bases at V and 0 bases at J; junction bases unmatched: 8. The DNA for the CDR3 is TGTGCCAGCCAGGTGGGCGGGAGGGTCTCCTACGAGCAGTACTTC. It is translated as CASQVGGRVSYEQYF.

The rearrangement uses TRBV18 and TRBJ2-2; perhaps TRBD1 as D (7 bases). V lost 3 bases and J lost 5, with 22 bases in between. Germline V gives CDR1 KGHSH, CDR2 LQKENI. This CDR3 region has 18 residues. The CDR3 loop is CASSPRRMQGGRTGELFF. The CDR3 coding sequence is TGTGCCAGCTCACCCCGAAGGATGCAGGGGGGTCGGACCGGGGAGCTGTTTTTT.